Listed here are 20 T cell receptor beta chains from one sample, sequenced in a study of T cell responses to AZD1222 COVID-19 vaccine. The protocol was immunoSEQ multiplex PCR, while the TCRdb copy is restricted to in-frame clones and leaves out a portion. This sample has some 170,000 clones; more than 85% occur once, and the top ten carry over 1.5%. The specimen was peripheral blood, collected 28 days after the second AZD1222 dose. These receptors all come from an adult who received the AZD1222 COVID-19 vaccine.

The CDR3 DNA reads as TGTGCCAGTAACCTCGGGGTCAGACTGAACACTGAAGCTTTCTTT. Translation gives CASNLGVRLNTEAFF. The chain joins TRBV19 to TRBJ1-1; D gene unclear. With 7 bases removed from V and 0 bases from J, the gap between germline ends came to 15 bases. CDR1 is LNHDA and CDR2 is SQIVND in the germline V gene (reference sequence). CDR3 length: 15 residues. The full variable domain, rest sourced from reference TRBV19 and TRBJ1-1, is DGGITQSPKYLFRKEGQNVTLSCEQNLNHDAMYWYRQDPGQGLRLIYYSQIVNDFQKGDIAEGYSVSREKKESFPLTVTSAQKNPTAFYLCASNLGVRLNTEAFFGQGTRLTVV.

The rearrangement uses TRBV4-3 and TRBJ2-1, with TRBD1 matching 11 bases. CDR1 LGHNA and CDR2 YSLEER come from the germline V gene. This CDR3 comprises 15 residues. V shed 6 bases and J 4 bases; nucleotides not matched to a gene: 5. CDR3 sequence: CASSGTGGPYNEQFF. CDR3 sequence (DNA): TGCGCCAGCAGTGGGACAGGGGGTCCATACAATGAGCAGTTCTTC.

This rearrangement joins TRBV27 to TRBJ2-1; 11 nucleotides line up with TRBD2. The CDR3 runs to 16 residues. The germline CDR1 and CDR2 sequences are MNHEY and SMNVEV (reference sequence). With 4 bases clipped from V and 2 bases from J, the junction kept 4 bases outside the gene matches. This CDR3 is CASSSLTSGTYNEQFF. The CDR3, as DNA: TGTGCCAGCAGTTCCCTGACTAGCGGGACCTACAATGAGCAGTTCTTC.

V and J are TRBV30 and TRBJ1-1, with D unresolved. Germline assignment: CDR1 GTSNPN and CDR2 SVGIG (reference sequence). Trimming shortened V by 0 bases and J by 1 base, and 6 bases separated the two germline ends. The CDR3 sequence is 13 residues long. DNA of the CDR3: TGTGCCTGGAGTGTACTAGCGAACACTGAAGCTTTCTTT. Its translation: CAWSVLANTEAFF. Full variable domain (missing parts from reference TRBV30 and TRBJ1-1): SQTIHQWPATLVQPVGSPLSLECTVEGTSNPNLYWYRQAAGRGLQLLFYSVGIGQISSEVPQNLSASRPQDRQFILSSKKLLLSDSGFYLCAWSVLANTEAFFGQGTRLTVV.

This chain's CDR3 is CASSPTIRAGMTDTQYF. The CDR3 bases are TGCGCCAGCAGTCCTACAATCCGGGCAGGGATGACAGATACGCAGTATTTT. V usage is TRBV23-1 and J usage is TRBJ2-3; possibly TRBD1 for D (5 bases). TRBV23-1 is classed as an ORF, of uncertain function. Trimming cost V 4 bases and J 3 bases, with 20 bases left between them. The CDR3 sequence is 17 residues long.

V usage is TRBV9 and J usage is TRBJ2-7; D not certain. V lost 0 bases and J lost 0, with 7 bases in between. The CDR3 extends over 14 amino acids. Germline V gene sequence: CDR1 SGDLS, CDR2 YYNGEE. The CDR3 protein is CASSVEGGSYEQYF. The CDR3 DNA follows: TGTGCCAGCAGCGTAGAGGGCGGCTCCTACGAGCAGTACTTC.

V and J are TRBV7-9 and TRBJ2-7; TRBD1 is a possible D gene (5 bases). Looked up from germline, CDR1 is SEHNR and CDR2 is FQNEAQ (reference sequence). The V end lost 0 bases, the J end lost 6 bases, and 9 bases lay between the germline ends. The CDR3 has 13 amino acids. The DNA of the CDR3 is TGTGCCAGCAGCTTAGCGACAGTGGGCGAGCAGTACTTC. It yields the protein CASSLATVGEQYF.

The J gene is TRBJ2-7, the V gene TRBV6-5, with 8 bases fitting TRBD1. Looked up from germline, CDR1 is MNHEY and CDR2 is SVGAGI. The ends lost 0 bases at V and 0 bases at J; junction bases unmatched: 1. The CDR3 totals 15 residues. CDR3 residues: CASSYSGTGSYEQYF. DNA for the CDR3: TGTGCCAGCAGTTACTCCGGGACAGGCTCCTACGAGCAGTACTTC.

The chain carries TRBV19 and TRBJ1-1; D unclear. Per the germline V gene, CDR1 is LNHDA and CDR2 is SQIVND (reference sequence). This CDR3 contains 13 residues. V was shortened by 5 bases and J by 0 bases, with 7 bases between the two germline ends. CDR3 in amino acids: CASSSGVNTEAFF. CDR3 bases: TGTGCCAGTAGTTCAGGAGTGAACACTGAAGCTTTCTTT.

The chain couples TRBV9 to TRBJ1-1; unclear D gene. V lost 3 bases to trimming and J lost 2 bases, with 14 bases between them. The CDR3 contains 15 residues. Germline assignment: CDR1 SGDLS and CDR2 YYNGEE. The CDR3 bases are TGTGCCAGCAGCGAAGGTACTAGAGGAAACACTGAAGCTTTCTTT. It yields the protein CASSEGTRGNTEAFF.

This chain joins TRBV6-2 or TRBV6-3 and TRBJ2-3; perhaps TRBD2 as D (6 bases). Germline V gene data show CDR1 as MNHEY and CDR2 as SVGEGT. Trimming shortened V by 4 bases and J by 8 bases, and 22 bases separated the two germline ends. CDR3 length: 16 residues. The CDR3 sequence is CASSSGLPINTGTQYF. CDR3 in DNA: TGTGCCAGCAGTTCCGGACTACCAATAAACACGGGTACGCAGTATTTT.

The chain joins TRBV6-5 to TRBJ1-6, with 7 bases that match TRBD1. The CDR3 has 13 residues. Trimming cost V 2 bases and J 15 bases; bases outside gene matches: 7. Germline V gene lookup returns CDR1 MNHEY and CDR2 SVGAGI. CDR3 in amino acids: CASSYPPTGHLHF. DNA of the CDR3: TGTGCCAGCAGTTACCCTCCGACAGGGCACCTCCACTTT.

V and J are TRBV6-5 and TRBJ2-3; a weak D match, TRBD1 (5 bases). Trimming removed 7 bases at V and 1 base at J, with 15 bases between. CDR1 MNHEY and CDR2 SVGAGI come from the germline V gene. The CDR3 sequence is 15 residues long. CDR3 DNA: TGTGCCAGCAACGGCGGACACCCCCGCACAGATACGCAGTATTTT. It translates to CASNGGHPRTDTQYF.

The chain links TRBV27 to TRBJ2-1; D ambiguous. CDR1 is MNHEY and CDR2 is SMNVEV in the germline V gene (reference sequence). V shed 6 bases and J shed 6 bases, with 12 bases lying between them. The CDR3 runs 13 residues. The CDR3, as DNA: TGTGCCAGCAGACCCCCGGGTGGCAATGAGCAGTTCTTC. Protein product: CASRPPGGNEQFF.

The J gene is TRBJ1-1, the V gene TRBV19; TRBD1 matches 8 bases. The ends lost 5 bases at V and 5 bases at J; junction bases unmatched: 10. Germline V CDR1 and CDR2: LNHDA, SQIVND (reference sequence). The CDR3 has 15 amino acids. Here the CDR3 DNA reads TGTGCCAGTAGTTCCTGGACAGGGAATGTGACTGAAGCTTTCTTT. As protein: CASSSWTGNVTEAFF.

The chain uses TRBV27 and TRBJ1-5; a weak D match, TRBD1 (5 bases). V was cut by 4 bases and J by 2 bases, with 12 bases left in between. CDR3 length: 15 amino acids. From germline, CDR1 is MNHEY and CDR2 SMNVEV (reference sequence). DNA for the CDR3: TGTGCCAGCAGTTGGGGGAATCGAGGCAATCAGCCCCAGCATTTT. This encodes CASSWGNRGNQPQHF.

The chain couples TRBV10-3 to TRBJ1-1, with TRBD1 identical over 10 bases. The CDR3 runs to 15 residues. With 10 bases clipped from V and 2 bases from J, the junction kept 10 bases outside the gene matches. The V gene's germline CDR1 is ENHRY and CDR2 SYGVKD. CDR3 nucleotides: TGTGCCACCCTTGCCCGGACAGGGGGAAACACTGAAGCTTTCTTT. Its translation: CATLARTGGNTEAFF.

The gene calls are TRBV19 and TRBJ1-5; D gene unclear. The germline gives CDR1 LNHDA, CDR2 SQIVND (reference sequence). Trimming cost V 8 bases and J 0 bases, with 11 bases left between them. The CDR3 is made up of 14 amino acids. The CDR3 region is CASLTHHSNQPQHF. Here the CDR3 DNA reads TGTGCCAGTCTGACACATCATAGCAATCAGCCCCAGCATTTT. The whole variable domain, remainder taken from reference TRBV19 and TRBJ1-5, is DGGITQSPKYLFRKEGQNVTLSCEQNLNHDAMYWYRQDPGQGLRLIYYSQIVNDFQKGDIAEGYSVSREKKESFPLTVTSAQKNPTAFYLCASLTHHSNQPQHFGDGTRLSIL.

This rearrangement joins TRBV4-1 to TRBJ2-3; the match to TRBD2 covers 13 bases. The CDR3 covers 16 residues. Trimming at V came to 1 base and at J to 3 bases, leaving 1 base not matched to a gene. Germline loops: CDR1 MGHRA, CDR2 YSYEKL. CDR3 DNA sequence: TGCGCCAGCAGCCAAGGGACTAGCGGGGGTACAGATACGCAGTATTTT. Amino acids: CASSQGTSGGTDTQYF.

This clone was counted only a few times. The chain carries TRBV6-5 and TRBJ1-2; no firm D call. Germline V CDR1 and CDR2: MNHEY, SVGAGI. Trimming stripped 6 bases from V and 3 bases from J, with 17 bases between. The CDR3 length is 15 residues. CDR3 nucleotide sequence: TGTGCCAGCAGCACCGGCAGGAGGGTTTACTATGGCTACACCTTC. Encoded protein: CASSTGRRVYYGYTF.